This is a list of T cell receptor beta chains from one sample in a study of human T cells and chemical hapten exposure. MiXCR was run by TCRdb on the RACE reads, yielding one entry per CDR3 protein. Of 300,000 to 450,000 distinct CDR3 sequences in the sample, roughly 4.8% were seen once. Material: whole blood, obtained in connection with sensitization to the hapten diphenylcyclopropenone (DPC). These receptors came from a woman in her 50s with alopecia areata. Some clones in this sample may be carry-over from other donors' samples. CDR3s include the opening cysteine and the closing phenylalanine or tryptophan. D genes are given only for firm matches. The listing skips clone size in some rows; elsewhere it reads once, few, many or a size class.

V gene	J gene	D gene	clone size	CDR3 protein	CDR3 DNA
TRBV2	TRBJ2-7	TRBD1	many	CASRGGGKEQYF	TGTGCCAGCAGAGGGGGCGGAAAAGAGCAGTACTTC
TRBV20-1	TRBJ2-1	.	many	CSARGGGGSSYNEQFF	TGCAGTGCTAGGGGGGGCGGAGGAAGCTCCTACAATGAGCAGTTCTTC
TRBV7-2	TRBJ2-7	.	many	CASGQSLGVEQYF	TGTGCCAGCGGCCAAAGCCTCGGGGTCGAGCAGTACTTC
TRBV2	TRBJ1-3	.	.	CASSERPISSGNTIYF	TGTGCCAGCAGTGAACGACCGATTAGCTCTGGAAACACCATATATTTT
TRBV18	TRBJ1-1	.	many	CASWGGSLNTEAFF	TGTGCCAGCTGGGGAGGGAGCCTGAACACTGAAGCTTTCTTT
TRBV29-1	TRBJ2-5	TRBD2	many	CSSSGQQETQYF	TGCAGTTCTAGCGGCCAGCAAGAGACCCAGTACTTC
TRBV7-2	TRBJ1-5	.	many	CASSFDRRNQPQHF	TGTGCCAGCAGCTTCGACAGGAGGAATCAGCCCCAGCATTTT
TRBV28	TRBJ2-1	TRBD1	many	CASRVTGGKYNEQFF	TGTGCCAGCAGGGTTACAGGGGGCAAATACAATGAGCAGTTCTTC
TRBV20-1	TRBJ2-1	.	many	CSVARASSYNEQFF	TGCAGTGTAGCGCGGGCAAGCTCCTACAATGAGCAGTTCTTC
TRBV5-1	TRBJ2-1	.	many	CASSPVVGPSSYNEQFF	TGCGCCAGCAGCCCGGTCGTCGGGCCCAGCTCCTACAATGAGCAGTTCTTC
TRBV6-5	TRBJ1-6	.	.	CASSHYDPRVISPLHF	TGTGCCAGCAGCCACTATGACCCCCGTGTGATTTCACCCCTCCACTTT
TRBV4-3	TRBJ2-1	.	many	CASSFQWASNEQFF	TGCGCCAGCAGCTTTCAGTGGGCCTCGAATGAGCAGTTCTTC
TRBV12-5	TRBJ2-3	TRBD1	few	CASASGTASTDTQYF	TGTGCTAGTGCCTCCGGGACAGCCAGCACAGATACGCAGTATTTT
TRBV20-1	TRBJ1-6	TRBD1	many	CSAHKGQNSPLHF	TGCAGTGCGCACAAGGGACAGAATTCACCCCTCCACTTT
TRBV7-3	TRBJ2-1	.	.	CASREAGVNEQFF	TGTGCCTCCCGCGAGGCCGGGGTCAATGAGCAGTTCTTC
TRBV27	TRBJ2-7	.	.	CASSPVVGSHEQYF	TGTGCCAGCAGTCCGGTGGTAGGGTCCCACGAGCAGTACTTC
TRBV12-5	TRBJ1-1	.	.	CASGLAANTEAFF	TGTGCTAGTGGTTTGGCAGCGAACACTGAAGCTTTCTTT
TRBV28	TRBJ2-7	.	many	CASSFGGGTEEYF	.
TRBV14	TRBJ2-1	.	.	CASSHSTGLEQFF	TGTGCCAGCAGCCATTCGACTGGATTGGAGCAGTTCTTC
TRBV24-1	TRBJ2-7	TRBD1	few	CATSDSSGTAYEQYF	TGTGCCACCAGTGATAGTTCCGGGACAGCCTACGAGCAGTACTTC
TRBV28	TRBJ2-3	.	many	CASSFYGRQITQYF	TGTGCCAGCAGTTTTTACGGGAGACAGATAACGCAGTATTTT
TRBV29-1	TRBJ2-1	.	.	CSVVAVSSYNEQFF	TGCAGCGTTGTAGCGGTAAGCTCCTACAATGAGCAGTTCTTC
TRBV15	TRBJ2-2	.	.	CATSRDPTTGELFF	TGTGCCACCAGCAGAGATCCGACCACCGGGGAGCTGTTTTTT